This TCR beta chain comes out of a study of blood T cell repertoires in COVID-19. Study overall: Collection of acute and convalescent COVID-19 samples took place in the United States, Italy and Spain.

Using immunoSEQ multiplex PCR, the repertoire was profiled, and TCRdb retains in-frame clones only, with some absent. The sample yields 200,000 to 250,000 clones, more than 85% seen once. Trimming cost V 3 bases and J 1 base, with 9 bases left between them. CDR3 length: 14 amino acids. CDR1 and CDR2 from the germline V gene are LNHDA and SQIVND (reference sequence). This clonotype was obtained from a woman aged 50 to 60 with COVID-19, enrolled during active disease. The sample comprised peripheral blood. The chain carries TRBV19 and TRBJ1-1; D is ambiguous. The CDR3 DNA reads TGTGCCAGTAGTATCCGGGGTACGAACACTGAAGCTTTCTTT. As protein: CASSIRGTNTEAFF.